This T cell receptor (beta chain) was identified in a study of response to subunit inactivated influenza vaccine. Each CDR3 protein is one row after TCRdb ran MiXCR on the RT-PCR reads. The repertoire consists of about 570,000 distinct CDR3 sequences, with 10% to 12% occurring once and the leading ten covering 11%. In its sample, this clonotype was seen many times. The CDR3 has 19 residues. Germline CDR1 SNHLY, CDR2 FYNNEI. V shed 11 bases and J 2 bases; nucleotides not matched to a gene: 23. Another study also made use of these data, one on T cells expressing NK-cell markers. That paper states: Beta-chain TCR cDNA was generated via 5'RACE template switching with UMIs. Of the CD8+ T cell pool in more than 5 donors, roughly 1.0-8% was accounted for by dominant NKG2C+ clonotypes.

Sequences were derived from PBMCs from blood, sampled on the day of vaccination. This receptor was taken from a man aged 50 to 60 who received an inactivated influenza vaccine. The genes are TRBV2 and TRBJ2-1; 8 bases match TRBD2. This CDR3 is CAFSFGPVGGRIPYNEQFF. Here the CDR3 DNA reads TGTGCCTTCAGTTTCGGGCCTGTCGGCGGGAGGATACCCTACAATGAGCAGTTCTTC.